Presented here are 18 T cell receptor beta chains from one specimen sequenced in a study of T-cell reconstitution after alpha-beta-depleted transplantation in children (dated by TCRdb to the mid-2010s). Per the publication, the treatment or condition label means: allogeneic hematopoietic cell transplantation with graft depleted of TCRalphabeta T cells and CD19 B cells. The library relied on PCR. The sequencing machine was an Illumina HiSeq 2500. TCR library preparation used molecular barcoding, with unique molecular identifiers applied to normalize quantification of the TCRbeta repertoire. Using fastp trimming at Q25 and MiXCR clonotype assembly, TCRdb reanalyzed the public sequencing data and kept in-frame beta chains. CDR3 protein sequences are deduplicated, and each keeps its most common genes and DNA. This sample has around 180,000 distinct CDR3 sequences in its table, and more than 9.5% of those were observed once. The ten largest clones take up less than 15% of the sample.

The sequenced sample was PBMCs, obtained before TCRalphabeta/CD19-depleted stem cell transplant. Receptors originate from a boy between 2 and 10 years old with acute myeloid leukemia, due to receive a stem cell transplant.

This clonotype was counted at least ten times. V usage is TRBV5-1 and J usage is TRBJ1-2; 8 bases match TRBD1. CDR3 length: 13 residues. The V and J ends lost 4 bases and 6 bases, in that order; junction bases with no gene match: 5. Germline CDR1 is SGHRS and CDR2 is YFSETQ. In nucleotides, the CDR3 is TGCGCCAGCAGCACCTCGACAGGGGATGGCTACACCTTC. This codes for CASSTSTGDGYTF.

Many counts were recorded for this clonotype. The gene calls are TRBV6-1 and TRBJ2-2, with TRBD1 matching 10 bases. CDR3 length: 15 residues. Germline assignment: CDR1 MNHNS and CDR2 SASEGT. V trimming: 8 bases; J trimming: 6 bases; junction bases outside the gene matches: 9. The CDR3 region has the DNA TGTGCCAGCCGTGCCGGGACAGGGGAAGCCGGGGAGCTGTTTTTT. This sequence encodes CASRAGTGEAGELFF.

Many counts were recorded for this clonotype. This chain links TRBV4-1 with TRBJ2-7, with TRBD1 as a possible D gene (6 bases). The CDR3 contains 19 residues. Germline CDR1 MGHRA, CDR2 YSYEKL. The V and J ends lost 1 base and 2 bases respectively, with 24 bases between them. CDR3 loop: CASSQVGGLQGLRAYEQYF. As DNA, the CDR3 is TGCGCCAGCAGCCAAGTTGGGGGCCTACAGGGATTAAGAGCCTACGAGCAGTACTTC.

This clonotype was seen repeatedly, ten times or more. The CDR3 DNA sequence: TGTGCCAGCAGTAGGGACTACACCGGGGAGCTGTTTTTT. It translates to CASSRDYTGELFF. The chain is built from TRBV2 and TRBJ2-2; a possible D gene is TRBD2 (6 bases). Trimming pared 5 bases from V and 3 bases from J, leaving 7 bases between. Germline V gene data show CDR1 as SNHLY and CDR2 as FYNNEI. This CDR3 has 13 amino acids. The variable domain in full, with the rest retrieved from reference TRBV2 and TRBJ2-2, is EPEVTQTPSHQVTQMGQEVILRCVPISNHLYFYWYRQILGQKVEFLVSFYNNEISEKSEIFDDQFSVERPDGSNFTLKIRSTKLEDSAMYFCASSRDYTGELFFGEGSRLTVL.

The table lists this clonotype with many counts. V is TRBV7-2 and J is TRBJ2-3, with D perhaps matching TRBD1 or TRBD2 (5 bases each). Trimming pared 8 bases from V and 6 bases from J, leaving 18 bases between. The germline CDR1 and CDR2 sequences are SGHTA and FQGNSA. The CDR3 is made up of 14 amino acids. The CDR3 DNA is TGTGCCAGCTTGGGGACGGAGCCCGGCGATACGCAGTATTTT. Translating gives CASLGTEPGDTQYF.

This clonotype was seen repeatedly, ten times or more. V gene TRBV20-1 combines with J gene TRBJ2-1, with 9 bases identical to TRBD2. Germline CDR1 is DFQATT and CDR2 is SNEGSKA (reference sequence). Unmatched junction bases numbered 8, after V lost 0 bases and J lost 5 bases. The CDR3 is made up of 16 amino acids. The CDR3 region has the DNA TGCAGTGCTAGAGATTTTGGCGGGGGGGCCAACAATGAGCAGTTCTTC. Translating gives CSARDFGGGANNEQFF.

This clonotype was recorded many times. The gene calls are TRBV20-1 and TRBJ1-1; no firm D call. The CDR3 is 11 amino acids. The germline gives CDR1 DFQATT, CDR2 SNEGSKA (reference sequence). Trimming removed 5 bases from V and 3 bases from J, with 7 bases in between. The CDR3: CSAPEYTEAFF. The CDR3 nucleotides read TGCAGTGCTCCCGAGTACACTGAAGCTTTCTTT.

This clonotype showed up many times. The rearrangement links TRBV29-1 to TRBJ1-2; maybe TRBD1 (6 bases). Per germline, CDR1 SQVTM and CDR2 ANQGSEA. V was shortened by 7 bases and J by 2 bases, with 20 bases between the two germline ends. This CDR3 is built from 15 residues. CDR3 loop: CSAMIRDTENYGYTF. CDR3 nucleotides: TGCAGCGCAATGATCCGGGACACCGAAAACTATGGCTACACCTTC.

This clonotype was seen a handful of times. The chain has TRBV3-1 and TRBJ2-4; no firm D call. Trimming removed 0 bases from V and 0 bases from J, with 3 bases in between. CDR3 length: 14 amino acids. Looked up from germline, CDR1 is LGHDT and CDR2 is YNNKEL (reference sequence). The CDR3 loop is CASSQDLAKNIQYF. CDR3 coding DNA: TGTGCCAGCAGCCAAGATTTAGCCAAAAACATTCAGTACTTC.

This clonotype appeared many times. The chain uses TRBV5-4 and TRBJ2-4; D is undetermined. The germline gives CDR1 SGHNT, CDR2 YYREEE (reference sequence). CDR3 length: 14 residues. V was pared by 2 bases and J by 3 bases, with 9 bases between. CDR3 DNA: TGTGCCAGCAGCTTAAAAGGAGTCAAAAACATTCAGTACTTC. It translates to CASSLKGVKNIQYF. Filled out from reference TRBV5-4 and TRBJ2-4, the complete variable domain reads ETGVTQSPTHLIKTRGQQVTLRCSSQSGHNTVSWYQQALGQGPQFIFQYYREEENGRGNFPPRFSGLQFPNYSSELNVNALELDDSALYLCASSLKGVKNIQYFGAGTRLSVL.

This clonotype was recorded at least ten times. The chain employs TRBV5-4 and TRBJ1-4; 9 bases are shared with TRBD1. V lost 4 bases and J lost 4; bases outside the gene matches: 17. The CDR3 covers 19 residues. The germline gives CDR1 SGHNT, CDR2 YYREEE (reference sequence). In DNA form, the CDR3 reads TGTGCCAGCAGCAATCCTTGGCCGGGACAGGGATCTGTTAATGAAAAACTGTTTTTT. Its protein is CASSNPWPGQGSVNEKLFF.

This clonotype was observed many times. V is TRBV20-1 and J is TRBJ2-5; D remains ambiguous. The CDR3 contains 14 residues. Germline CDR1 DFQATT, CDR2 SNEGSKA (reference sequence). V lost 3 bases, J lost 0 bases, and 11 bases lay in between. Written as DNA, the CDR3 is TGCAGTGCTAGGTCCCTGCAGGACCAAGAGACCCAGTACTTC. This translates into CSARSLQDQETQYF.

In its sample, this clonotype was seen many times. The chain is built from TRBV4-2 and TRBJ1-2; D is possibly TRBD1 (5 bases). V lost 4 bases and J lost 0, with 15 bases in between. The CDR3 is 16 residues long. Germline lookup yields CDR1 LGHNA and CDR2 YNFKEQ. CDR3 nucleotides: TGTGCCAGCAGCCCTACAGGCACGGCGTCTAACTATGGCTACACCTTC. Encoded protein: CASSPTGTASNYGYTF.

This rearrangement joins TRBV7-9 to TRBJ2-7, with 9 bases that match TRBD2. Germline V gene sequence: CDR1 SEHNR, CDR2 FQNEAQ (reference sequence). The CDR3 sequence is 15 residues long. V lost 7 bases to trimming and J lost 3 bases; unmatched junction nucleotides: 10. The CDR3 region has the DNA TGTGCCAGCACCGATCCCCAGCGGGAGGTCTACGAGCAGTACTTC. It codes for CASTDPQREVYEQYF.

This clonotype was found many times. Germline is not matched at one junction end, which may reflect a read error. The rearrangement links TRBV5-5 to TRBJ1-1; D remains ambiguous. Germline V gene lookup returns CDR1 SGHKS and CDR2 YYEKEE (reference sequence). The CDR3 loop spans 14 amino acids. CDR3 coding DNA: TGTGCCAGCACCTTGACGTCGGGGAACACTGAAGCTTTCTTT. Its protein is CASTLTSGNTEAFF. The entire variable domain, with the rest obtained from reference TRBV5-5 and TRBJ1-1, is as follows: DAGVTQSPTHLIKTRGQQVTLRCSPISGHKSVSWYQQVLGQGPQFIFQYYEKEERGRGNFPDRFSARQFPNYSSELNVNALLLGDSALYLCASTLTSGNTEAFFGQGTRLTVV.

This clonotype was detected ten times or more. V usage is TRBV20-1 and J usage is TRBJ1-3; D is unclear. Germline loops: CDR1 DFQATT, CDR2 SNEGSKA (reference sequence). Trimming took 6 bases from V and 0 from J, leaving 12 bases between them. The CDR3 sequence is 14 residues long. The CDR3 DNA follows: TGCAGTGCGACCGGCCGGCGCTCTGGAAACACCATATATTTT. It yields the protein CSATGRRSGNTIYF.

This clonotype was found many times. The chain has TRBV10-1 and TRBJ2-4; D gene ambiguous. The CDR3 contains 14 residues. V was shortened by 4 bases and J by 2 bases, with 9 bases between the two germline ends. Germline CDR1 is WNHNN and CDR2 is SYGVQD (reference sequence). The CDR3 bases are TGCGCCAGCAGTGGGGTTGGGACCAAAAACATTCAGTACTTC. Its protein is CASSGVGTKNIQYF.

The table lists this clonotype with many counts. The genes are TRBV20-1 and TRBJ2-3; D perhaps matches TRBD2 (6 bases). The CDR3 covers 16 residues. Between the trimmed V and J ends, which lost 1 base and 4 bases, there was a span of 18 bases. From germline, CDR1 is DFQATT and CDR2 SNEGSKA (reference sequence). CDR3 DNA: TGCAGTGCTAGAGGCGTAGATAGCGGAAGGTCAGATACGCAGTATTTT. It encodes CSARGVDSGRSDTQYF.